Listed below are T cell receptor beta chains from one sample, sequenced in a study of molecular identifiers for immune sequencing clone quantification. MiXCR, run by TCRdb on the PCR reads, gives a single entry per CDR3 protein. The repertoire holds around 320,000 distinct CDR3 sequences, with about 23% as singletons. The sequencing sample was made of naive CD8+ T cells from blood, with Jurkat cell RNA spiked in. The receptors come from a human donor in good health. Some libraries in this study had Jurkat cell RNA spiked in. Both conserved end residues are part of each CDR3.

TRBV4-1,TRBJ2-2,CASSQDGSGGTGELFF
TRBV3-1,TRBJ2-7,CASSQRVNYEQYF
TRBV6-5,TRBJ2-1,CASSYSSRGGEQFF
TRBV28,TRBJ1-5,CASSPNRRNQPQHF
TRBV13,TRBJ2-6,CASSPHTVLGANVLTF
TRBV28,TRBJ2-1,CASSYSDSYNEQFF
TRBV4-2,TRBJ2-4,CASSDFPSGSPPAKNIQYF
TRBV12-3/TRBV12-4,TRBJ2-5,CASSLLLQGESQYF
TRBV14,TRBJ2-3,CASSLANVITGALDTQYF
TRBV9,TRBJ2-3,CASSPASGGAGDTQYF
TRBV3-1,TRBJ2-7,CASSQPDQGWEQYF
TRBV4-1,TRBJ2-5,CASSRGLGEEAQYF
TRBV4-2,TRBJ1-2,CASSQEMSGAYGYTF
TRBV6-6,TRBJ1-2,CASSDRSYGYTF
TRBV12-3/TRBV12-4,TRBJ2-5,CASAPGQGSSETQYF
TRBV20-1,TRBJ2-7,CSARDGNSPLYEQYF
TRBV29-1,TRBJ2-7,CSVEDRQASSYEQYF
TRBV20-1,TRBJ1-4,CSARDRSGLGEKLFF
TRBV9,TRBJ2-4,CASSQTGGKNIQYF
TRBV19,TRBJ2-3,CASSISPAGGTDTQYF
TRBV15,TRBJ2-7,CATSNHRDPGQDLYEQYF
TRBV25-1,TRBJ2-1,CASSPSVVEEQFF
TRBV4-3,TRBJ2-7,CASSQHPKAYEQYF
TRBV12-3/TRBV12-4,TRBJ2-3,CASSPFADTQYF
TRBV12-3/TRBV12-4,TRBJ1-4,CASSPEGYGAPNEKLFF
TRBV12-3/TRBV12-4,TRBJ2-3,CASSPRNKGHTQYF
TRBV3-1,TRBJ1-1,CASSQGVGTEAFF
TRBV12-3/TRBV12-4,TRBJ2-6,CASSYGRSGANVLTF
TRBV14,TRBJ1-3,CASSQGQTSGNTIYF
TRBV12-3/TRBV12-4,TRBJ2-7,CASSGGGLAAEQYF
TRBV7-9,TRBJ2-5,CASSSPPVPDRQETQYF
TRBV19,TRBJ1-5,CASSIGQGANQPQHF
TRBV12-3/TRBV12-4,TRBJ1-6,CASSPWGQGDSPLHF
TRBV19,TRBJ1-5,CASSILGAESNQPQHF
TRBV20-1,TRBJ1-1,CSATDSMNTEAFF
TRBV7-9,TRBJ1-5,CASSSGHTSSNQPQHF
TRBV27,TRBJ2-5,CASSLTSGRAIPEETQYF
TRBV28,TRBJ2-3,CASRLGLALGDTQYF
TRBV6-2/TRBV6-3,TRBJ2-3,CASSYSITSGTKEDTQYF
TRBV29-1,TRBJ1-1,CSVETGRVLLKNTEAFF
TRBV4-3,TRBJ2-1,CASSQVDRDNEQFF
TRBV5-4,TRBJ2-7,CASSPPDSSSYEQYF
TRBV6-6,TRBJ1-6,CASSSPPDRETYNSPLHF
TRBV10-3,TRBJ1-1,CAISDPTGGNTEAFF
TRBV28,TRBJ1-1,CASRVATEAFF
TRBV12-3/TRBV12-4,TRBJ2-7,CASSLYAGTPYPYEQYF
TRBV9,TRBJ2-1,CASSVLSGNYNEQFF
TRBV29-1,TRBJ2-1,CSVGLAGPYNEQFF
TRBV28,TRBJ2-3,CASRLVPYPTDTQYF
TRBV2,TRBJ1-4,CASDTIHNEKLFF
TRBV7-9,TRBJ2-1,CASSSSSGPEPYNEQFF
TRBV27,TRBJ2-7,CASSLSSAGGWEQYF
TRBV28,TRBJ1-5,CASSHYSNQPQHF
TRBV3-1,TRBJ2-5,CASSQVADYETQYF